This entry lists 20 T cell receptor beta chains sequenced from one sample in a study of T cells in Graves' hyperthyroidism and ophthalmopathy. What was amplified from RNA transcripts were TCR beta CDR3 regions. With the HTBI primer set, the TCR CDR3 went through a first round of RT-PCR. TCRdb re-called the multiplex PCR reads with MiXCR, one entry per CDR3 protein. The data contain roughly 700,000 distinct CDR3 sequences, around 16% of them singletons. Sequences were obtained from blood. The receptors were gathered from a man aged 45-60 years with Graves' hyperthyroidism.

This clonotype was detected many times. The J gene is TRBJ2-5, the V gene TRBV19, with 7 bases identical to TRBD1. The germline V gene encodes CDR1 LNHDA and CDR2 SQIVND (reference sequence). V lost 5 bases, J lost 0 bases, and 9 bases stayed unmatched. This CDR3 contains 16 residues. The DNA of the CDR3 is TGTGCCAGTAGTCAAACGGACAGGCCGTACCAAGAGACCCAGTACTTC. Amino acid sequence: CASSQTDRPYQETQYF. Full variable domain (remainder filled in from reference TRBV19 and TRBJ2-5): DGGITQSPKYLFRKEGQNVTLSCEQNLNHDAMYWYRQDPGQGLRLIYYSQIVNDFQKGDIAEGYSVSREKKESFPLTVTSAQKNPTAFYLCASSQTDRPYQETQYFGPGTRLLVL.

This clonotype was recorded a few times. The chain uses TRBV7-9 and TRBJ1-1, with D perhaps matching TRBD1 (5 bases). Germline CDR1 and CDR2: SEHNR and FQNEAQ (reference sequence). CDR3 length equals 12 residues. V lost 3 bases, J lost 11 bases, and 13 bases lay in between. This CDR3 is CASSLGTSAAFF. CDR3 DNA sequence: TGTGCCAGCAGCTTGGGGACGTCGGCGGCTTTCTTT.

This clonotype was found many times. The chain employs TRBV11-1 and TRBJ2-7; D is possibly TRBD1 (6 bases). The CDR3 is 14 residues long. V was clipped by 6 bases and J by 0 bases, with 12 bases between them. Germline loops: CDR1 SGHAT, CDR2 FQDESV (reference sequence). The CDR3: CASRGHLVSYEQYF. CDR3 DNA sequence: TGTGCCAGCAGGGGACACCTAGTCTCCTACGAGCAGTACTTC.

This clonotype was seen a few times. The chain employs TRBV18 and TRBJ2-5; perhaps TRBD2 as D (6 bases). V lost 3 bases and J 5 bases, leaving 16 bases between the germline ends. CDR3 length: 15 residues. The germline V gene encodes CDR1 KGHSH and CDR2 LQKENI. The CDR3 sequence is CASSPLPREPETQYF. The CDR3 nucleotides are TGTGCCAGCTCACCTCTCCCCCGGGAGCCGGAGACCCAGTACTTC.

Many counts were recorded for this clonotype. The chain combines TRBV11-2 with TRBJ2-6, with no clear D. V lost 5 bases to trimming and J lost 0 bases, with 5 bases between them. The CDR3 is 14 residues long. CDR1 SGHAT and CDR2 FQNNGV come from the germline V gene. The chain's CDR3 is CASSQYSGANVLTF. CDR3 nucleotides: TGTGCCAGCAGCCAATACTCTGGGGCCAACGTCCTGACTTTC. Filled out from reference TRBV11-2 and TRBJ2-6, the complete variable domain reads EAGVAQSPRYKIIEKRQSVAFWCNPISGHATLYWYQQILGQGPKLLIQFQNNGVVDDSQLPKDRFSAERLKGVDSTLKIQPAKLEDSAVYLCASSQYSGANVLTFGAGSRLTVL.

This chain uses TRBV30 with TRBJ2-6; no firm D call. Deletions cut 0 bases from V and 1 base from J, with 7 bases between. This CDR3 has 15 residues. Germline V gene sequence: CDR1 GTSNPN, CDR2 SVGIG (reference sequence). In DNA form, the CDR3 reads TGTGCCTGGAGTGTAAAGCAGTCTGGGGCCAACGTCCTGACTTTC. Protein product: CAWSVKQSGANVLTF.

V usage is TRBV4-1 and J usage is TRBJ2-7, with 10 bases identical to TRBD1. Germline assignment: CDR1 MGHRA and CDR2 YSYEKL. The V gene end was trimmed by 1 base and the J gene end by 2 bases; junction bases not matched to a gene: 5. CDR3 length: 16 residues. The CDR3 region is CASSQGGGTGAYEQYF. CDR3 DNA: TGCGCCAGCAGCCAAGGTGGGGGGACAGGGGCCTACGAGCAGTACTTC.

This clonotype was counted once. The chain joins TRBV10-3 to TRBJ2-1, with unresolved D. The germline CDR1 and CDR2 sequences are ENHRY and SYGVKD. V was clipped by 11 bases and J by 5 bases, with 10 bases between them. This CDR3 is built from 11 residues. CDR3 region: CALGGNNEQFF. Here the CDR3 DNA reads TGTGCCTTGGGCGGTAACAATGAGCAGTTCTTC.

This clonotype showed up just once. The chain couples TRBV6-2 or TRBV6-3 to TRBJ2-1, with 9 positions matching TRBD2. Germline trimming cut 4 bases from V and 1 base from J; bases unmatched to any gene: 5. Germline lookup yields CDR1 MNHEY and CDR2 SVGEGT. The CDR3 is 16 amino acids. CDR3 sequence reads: CASSSRTSESYNEQFF. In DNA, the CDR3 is TGTGCCAGCAGTTCCAGGACTAGCGAATCCTACAATGAGCAGTTCTTC.

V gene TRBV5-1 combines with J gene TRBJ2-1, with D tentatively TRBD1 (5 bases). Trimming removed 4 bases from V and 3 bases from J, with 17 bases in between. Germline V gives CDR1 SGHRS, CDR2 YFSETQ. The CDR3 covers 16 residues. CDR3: CASSPDTMTVYNEQFF. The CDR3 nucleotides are TGCGCCAGCAGCCCGGACACAATGACAGTCTACAATGAGCAGTTCTTC.

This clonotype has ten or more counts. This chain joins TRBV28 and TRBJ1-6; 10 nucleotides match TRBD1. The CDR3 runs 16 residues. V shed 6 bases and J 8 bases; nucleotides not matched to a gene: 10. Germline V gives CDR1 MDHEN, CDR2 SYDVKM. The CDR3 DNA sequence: TGTGCCAGCAGATCCCCGGGACAGGGGCCGGATTCACCCCTCCACTTT. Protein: CASRSPGQGPDSPLHF.

The CDR3 protein is CASILDRWDTEAFF. In DNA form, the CDR3 reads TGTGCCAGCATCTTAGACAGGTGGGACACTGAAGCTTTCTTT. The genes are TRBV12-3 or TRBV12-4 and TRBJ1-1; D is perhaps TRBD1 (6 bases). The V end was cut by 7 bases, the J end by 3 bases, with 15 bases between. The CDR3 covers 14 residues.

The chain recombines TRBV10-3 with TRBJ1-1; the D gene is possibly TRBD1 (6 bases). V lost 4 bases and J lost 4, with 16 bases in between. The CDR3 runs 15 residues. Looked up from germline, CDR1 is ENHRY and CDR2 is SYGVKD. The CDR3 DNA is TGTGCCATCAGTGGGGGGGGCTATCTAGGCACTGAAGCTTTCTTT. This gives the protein CAISGGGYLGTEAFF.

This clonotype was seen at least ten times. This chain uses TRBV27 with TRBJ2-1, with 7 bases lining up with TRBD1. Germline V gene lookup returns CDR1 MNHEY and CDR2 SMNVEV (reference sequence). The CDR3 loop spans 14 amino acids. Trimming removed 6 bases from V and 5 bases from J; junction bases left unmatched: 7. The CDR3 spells CASSLEQGNNEQFF. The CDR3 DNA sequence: TGTGCCAGCAGCCTAGAACAGGGGAACAATGAGCAGTTCTTC.

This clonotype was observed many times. CDR3 bases: TGCAGCGTTGGGACCGGGACAGGGGGCTCCGTCGGTTTCCAAGAGACCCAGTACTTC. Its translation: CSVGTGTGGSVGFQETQYF. The chain employs TRBV29-1 and TRBJ2-5, with TRBD1 identical over 12 bases. Trimming at V came to 4 bases and at J to 1 base, leaving 16 bases not matched to a gene. The CDR3 totals 19 residues. CDR1 and CDR2 from the germline V gene are SQVTM and ANQGSEA.

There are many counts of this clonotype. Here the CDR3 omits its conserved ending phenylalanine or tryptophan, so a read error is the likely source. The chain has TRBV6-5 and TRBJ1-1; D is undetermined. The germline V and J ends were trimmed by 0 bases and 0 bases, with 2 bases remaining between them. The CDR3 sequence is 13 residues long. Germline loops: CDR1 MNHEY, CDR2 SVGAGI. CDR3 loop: CASSYSLNTEAFL. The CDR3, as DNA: TGTGCCAGCAGTTACTCTCTGAACACTGAAGCTTTCCTT.

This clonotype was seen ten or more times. Here the CDR3 DNA reads TGTGCCAGCAGCACAGATTTCGAAGCTTTCTTT. This gives the protein CASSTDFEAFF. The chain joins TRBV28 to TRBJ1-1; D gene unclear. Trimming stripped 6 bases from V and 8 bases from J, with 10 bases between. Germline V gives CDR1 MDHEN, CDR2 SYDVKM. The CDR3 has 11 residues.

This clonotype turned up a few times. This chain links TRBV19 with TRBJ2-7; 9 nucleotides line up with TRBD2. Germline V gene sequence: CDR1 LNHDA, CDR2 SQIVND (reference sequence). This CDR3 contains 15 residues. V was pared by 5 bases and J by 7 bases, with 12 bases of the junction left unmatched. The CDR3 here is CASSSRSSGSEEQYF. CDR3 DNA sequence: TGTGCCAGTAGTTCCCGGAGTAGCGGGAGCGAAGAGCAGTACTTC. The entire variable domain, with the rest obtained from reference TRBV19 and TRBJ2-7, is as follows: DGGITQSPKYLFRKEGQNVTLSCEQNLNHDAMYWYRQDPGQGLRLIYYSQIVNDFQKGDIAEGYSVSREKKESFPLTVTSAQKNPTAFYLCASSSRSSGSEEQYFGPGTRLTVT.

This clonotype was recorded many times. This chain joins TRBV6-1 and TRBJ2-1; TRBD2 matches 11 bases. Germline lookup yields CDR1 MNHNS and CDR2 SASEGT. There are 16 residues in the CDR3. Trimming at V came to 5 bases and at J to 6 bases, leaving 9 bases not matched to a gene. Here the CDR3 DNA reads TGTGCCAGCAGTCCCCCGGGACTAGCGGACCCCAATGAGCAGTTCTTC. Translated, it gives CASSPPGLADPNEQFF.

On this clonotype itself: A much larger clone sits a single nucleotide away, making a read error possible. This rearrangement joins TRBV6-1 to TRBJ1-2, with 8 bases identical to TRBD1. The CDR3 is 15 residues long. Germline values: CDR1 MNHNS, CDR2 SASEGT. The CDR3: CVSSVTGATSYGYTF. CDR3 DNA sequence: TGTGTCAGCAGTGTGACAGGGGCCACCAGCTATGGCTACACCTTC.